This entry describes one T cell receptor beta chain. As yet, its antigen is unknown. This entry is derived from a study of T cell repertoires in cytomegalovirus infection. Germline V CDR1 and CDR2: SGDLS, YYNGEE. The CDR3 length is 16 residues. Trimming left V 4 bases short and J 1 base short, with 16 bases between. TCRdb analysed the reads with MiXCR anew, one entry per CDR3 protein. The data contain around 130,000 distinct CDR3 sequences, roughly a quarter of them singletons. Source material: PBMCs, sequenced either directly or after in vitro stimulation (not recorded which). The gene calls are TRBV9 and TRBJ2-3, with D perhaps given as TRBD1 or TRBD2 (5 bases each). This clonotype originated in a human donor in good health (CMV status not recorded). Some clones in this sample may be carry-over from other donors' samples. CDR3 sequence: CASSLVRDQRTDTQYF. The CDR3, as DNA: TGTGCCAGCAGCCTAGTCCGGGACCAACGCACAGATACGCAGTATTTT.